This record concerns one T cell receptor (beta chain) sequence. Using immunoSEQ multiplex PCR, the repertoire was profiled, and TCRdb retains in-frame clones only, with some absent. This table has about 180,000 clones, roughly 85% appearing once. This entry belongs to a study of blood T cell repertoires in COVID-19. The sequenced sample was PBMCs or T cells enriched from blood (not recorded which). The receptor was derived from a woman between 18 and 30 years old who had recovered from COVID-19.

In DNA, the CDR3 is TGTGCCAGCAGCCAAGCGGGGAACACCGGGGAGCTGTTTTTT. It specifies CASSQAGNTGELFF. This chain joins TRBV3-1 (or the pseudogene TRBV3-2) and TRBJ2-2, with D unclear. The V end was cut by 1 base, the J end by 1 base, with 4 bases between. Germline values: CDR1 LGHDT, CDR2 YNNKEL (reference sequence). The CDR3 extends over 14 amino acids.